These T cell receptor beta chains were read from a single sample in a study of shared clonotypes between healthy human individuals. Sequenced by immunoSEQ multiplex PCR; TCRdb stores in-frame clones only, minus some. The data show over a million clones, with roughly 96% seen just once and approximately 1.1% held by the top ten. Specimen: naive CD4+ T cells sorted from blood. These receptor sequences come from a man aged 25-40 years in good health. Each CDR3 is given without its conserved first and last residue.

J gene | V gene | CDR3 length | CDR3 protein
TRBJ2-7 | TRBV11-1 | 13 | ASSPWTGELYEQY
TRBJ2-2 | TRBV28 | 13 | ASSLVSGGAGELF
TRBJ2-7 | TRBV27 | 15 | ASSHRTSGSGSYEQY
TRBJ2-7 | TRBV29-1 | 9 | SVGTGDEQY
TRBJ2-7 | TRBV5-1 | 14 | ASSLAGGTPTYEQY
TRBJ2-3 | TRBV9 | 14 | ASSVVGSGSTDTQY
TRBJ1-2 | TRBV18 | 10 | ASSAPGGGYT
TRBJ2-7 | TRBV9 | 14 | ASSVGTSGSDYEQY
TRBJ2-7 | TRBV2 | 13 | ASNVQSLDTYEQY
TRBJ2-4 | TRBV5-1 | 13 | ASSLFTVAKNIQY
TRBJ1-4 | TRBV5-4 | 12 | ASSLDKLGEKLF
TRBJ1-4 | TRBV29-1 | 12 | SVGQKLVNEKLF
TRBJ1-1 | TRBV21-1 | 10 | ASSVQGSEAF
TRBJ2-6 | TRBV21-1 | 17 | ASSKRAGLGKSGANVLT
TRBJ1-1 | TRBV28 | 12 | ASSLRGRRTEAF
TRBJ2-7 | TRBV7-9 | 10 | ASSLGQYEQY
TRBJ2-1 | TRBV11-2 | 9 | ASSPTHEQF
TRBJ2-3 | TRBV28 | 13 | ASSPQGIGTDTQY
TRBJ1-1 | TRBV19 | 11 | ASSIAGDTEAF
TRBJ2-1 | TRBV27 | 14 | ASSWVGIGSYNEQF
TRBJ2-2 | TRBV7-9 | 13 | ASSFGAVNTGELF
TRBJ1-1 | TRBV19 | 11 | ASSIGPPGEAF
TRBJ1-1 | TRBV29-1 | 11 | SVAGVMNTEAF
TRBJ2-1 | TRBV11-2 | 11 | ASSSRPYNEQF
TRBJ1-5 | TRBV2 | 13 | ASSDRGASNQPQH
TRBJ2-5 | TRBV7-3 | 12 | ASSLSGMGETQY
TRBJ2-5 | TRBV11-2 | 13 | ASSQKGTRQETQY
TRBJ1-1 | TRBV29-1 | 10 | SVSGGDEIAF
TRBJ2-1 | TRBV5-5 | 13 | ASSLGTSGRNEQF
TRBJ2-3 | TRBV10-3 | 14 | AISYTPGQNTDTQY
TRBJ2-7 | TRBV5-4 | 14 | ASSGSSGLSSYEQY
TRBJ2-7 | TRBV6-5 | 12 | ASSDWTGGYEQY
TRBJ1-5 | TRBV6-5 | 11 | ASADGSNQPQH
TRBJ2-6 | TRBV5-1 | 14 | ASSKFNRDRANVLT
TRBJ2-5 | TRBV7-2 | 12 | ASSAGAAQETQY
TRBJ2-7 | TRBV7-2 | 11 | ASSLNTHYEQY
TRBJ2-6 | TRBV2 | 13 | ASSEAGGPANVLT
TRBJ1-5 | TRBV11-2 | 12 | ASSLAPVNQPQH
TRBJ2-5 | TRBV18 | 10 | ASSPREETQY
TRBJ1-2 | TRBV15 | 11 | ATSMGIDYGYT
TRBJ2-2 | TRBV2 | 11 | AGSGTPIGELF
TRBJ2-7 | TRBV27 | 10 | ASSQTGYEQY
TRBJ2-1 | TRBV11-2 | 9 | ASSPGNEQF